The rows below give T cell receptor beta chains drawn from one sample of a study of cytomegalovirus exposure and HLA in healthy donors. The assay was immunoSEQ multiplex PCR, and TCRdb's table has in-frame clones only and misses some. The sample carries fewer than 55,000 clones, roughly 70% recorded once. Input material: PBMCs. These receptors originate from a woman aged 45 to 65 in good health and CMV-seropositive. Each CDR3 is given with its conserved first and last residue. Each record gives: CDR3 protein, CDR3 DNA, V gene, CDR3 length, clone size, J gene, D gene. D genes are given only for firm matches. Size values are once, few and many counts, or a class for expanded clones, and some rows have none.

CDR3: CASTPVGQGGTEAFF
DNA: TGTGCCAGCACCCCCGTCGGCCAAGGAGGGACTGAAGCTTTCTTT
V: TRBV5-8
length: 15
size: .
J: TRBJ1-1
D: .

CDR3: CASSTTGYFTEAFF
DNA: TGTGCCAGCAGTACGACAGGCTATTTCACTGAAGCTTTCTTT
V: TRBV28
length: 14
size: .
J: TRBJ1-1
D: .

CDR3: CASSQGVAGTVDEKLFF
DNA: TGCGCCAGCAGCCAAGGAGTAGCCGGGACAGTGGACGAAAAACTGTTTTTT
V: TRBV4-1
length: 17
size: .
J: TRBJ1-4
D: TRBD1

CDR3: CASSLGTSGRVTF
DNA: TGTGCCAGCAGCTTAGGGACTAGCGGGAGGGTAACGTTC
V: TRBV7-6
length: 13
size: many
J: TRBJ2-7
D: TRBD2

CDR3: CASSPTGSGGAKRQYF
DNA: TGTGCCAGCAGCCCGACAGGGAGCGGGGGGGCGAAGAGGCAGTACTTC
V: TRBV7-2
length: 16
size: .
J: TRBJ2-7
D: TRBD2

CDR3: CASSLLLERDEQYF
DNA: TGTGCCAGCAGCTTATTACTAGAGAGGGACGAGCAGTACTTC
V: TRBV13
length: 14
size: .
J: TRBJ2-7
D: .

CDR3: CASSDGTGVNYGYTF
DNA: TGTGCCAGCAGTGACGGGACAGGCGTTAACTATGGCTACACCTTC
V: TRBV6-1
length: 15
size: .
J: TRBJ1-2
D: TRBD1

CDR3: CASSPERARTQYF
DNA: TGTGCCAGCTCACCGGAGAGGGCAAGGACCCAGTACTTC
V: TRBV18
length: 13
size: .
J: TRBJ2-5
D: .

CDR3: CASSQGPGVTYNEQFF
DNA: TGTGCCAGCAGCCAAGGGCCGGGGGTCACCTACAATGAGCAGTTCTTC
V: TRBV16
length: 16
size: few
J: TRBJ2-1
D: .

CDR3: CASSSRTSGNYNEQFF
DNA: TGTGCCAGCAGTTCTAGGACTAGCGGGAACTACAATGAGCAGTTCTTC
V: TRBV6-6
length: 16
size: .
J: TRBJ2-1
D: TRBD2